The rows below give T cell receptor beta chains drawn from one sample of a study of T cell changes during pregnancy in multiple sclerosis. The data were produced by immunoSEQ multiplex PCR, yet TCRdb's version contains in-frame clones alone and is incomplete. The sample shows roughly 40,000 clones, more than 90% of them seen only once. Sequenced here: peripheral blood, sampled before pregnancy. The receptors come from a female donor with multiple sclerosis, enrolled in a pregnancy study. Each CDR3 is given with its conserved first and last residue. The D gene is left open where the match is weak. A clone size is listed for some rows: how often the clone was seen (once, few, many), or a class if it is expanded.

TRBV4-2	TRBD2	NA	TRBJ2-3	TGTGCCAGCAGCACCCGCGTTGGGGGGGACAGCACAGATACGCAGTATTTT	CASSTRVGGDSTDTQYF
TRBV18	NA	NA	TRBJ2-3	TGTGCCAGCTCACCACCGACGACTAGGACAGATACGCAGTATTTT	CASSPPTTRTDTQYF
TRBV6-1	NA	NA	TRBJ2-1	TGTGCCAGCAGTTTATCCGGGACTCCTTATGAGCAGTTCTTC	CASSLSGTPYEQFF
TRBV6-1	NA	NA	TRBJ2-5	TGTGCCAGCAGTGTTCCAGCGATCCCAAGGGAGACCCAGTACTTC	CASSVPAIPRETQYF
TRBV5-1	NA	once	TRBJ2-5	TGCGCCAGCAGCTTGGCGGTCGGAGGGGTAGAGACCCAGTACTTC	CASSLAVGGVETQYF
TRBV7-9	NA	NA	TRBJ2-7	TGTGCCAGCAGCTTAGGTCTGGCGGGAAGCGAGCAGTACTTC	CASSLGLAGSEQYF
TRBV4-2	NA	NA	TRBJ1-2	TGTGCCAGCAGCCGCAATCCGGGAAGCTATGGCTACACCTTC	CASSRNPGSYGYTF
TRBV25-1	TRBD2	NA	TRBJ2-1	TGTGCCACCCAGCTAGCGGGAGTTTCCAATGAGCAGTTCTTC	CATQLAGVSNEQFF
TRBV7-8	NA	NA	TRBJ2-3	TGTGCCAGCAGCTTAGTACAGGGAAAGGGCACAGATACGCAGTATTTT	CASSLVQGKGTDTQYF
TRBV6-6	NA	NA	TRBJ1-1	TGTGCCAGCAGCCTCGGACAGTACCGGCGGAACACTGAAGCTTTCTTT	CASSLGQYRRNTEAFF
TRBV7-6	NA	few	TRBJ2-7	TGTGCCAGCAGCCCTGGCCCAAACTACGAGCAGTACTTC	CASSPGPNYEQYF
TRBV4-2	NA	NA	TRBJ2-2	TGTGCCAGCAGCCAAGGAGGACAGTCGGGCGGGGAGCTGTTTTTT	CASSQGGQSGGELFF
TRBV19	NA	NA	TRBJ2-7	TGTGCCAGTAGTATTGGGACACTCTCCTACGAGCAGTACTTC	CASSIGTLSYEQYF
TRBV7-3	NA	NA	TRBJ2-2	TGTGCCAGCAGCTTAAACCAGCGGAACACCGGGGAGCTGTTTTTT	CASSLNQRNTGELFF